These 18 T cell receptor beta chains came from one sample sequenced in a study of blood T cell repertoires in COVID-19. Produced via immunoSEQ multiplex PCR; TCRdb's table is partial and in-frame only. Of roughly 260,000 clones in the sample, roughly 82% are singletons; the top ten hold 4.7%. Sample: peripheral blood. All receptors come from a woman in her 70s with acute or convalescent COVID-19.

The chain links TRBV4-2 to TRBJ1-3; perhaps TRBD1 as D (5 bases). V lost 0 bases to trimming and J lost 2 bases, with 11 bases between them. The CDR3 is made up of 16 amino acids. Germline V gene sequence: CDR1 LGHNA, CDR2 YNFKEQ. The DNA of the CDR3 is TGTGCCAGCAGCCAAGAAAGGGGCGGAACTGGAAACACCATATATTTT. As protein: CASSQERGGTGNTIYF.

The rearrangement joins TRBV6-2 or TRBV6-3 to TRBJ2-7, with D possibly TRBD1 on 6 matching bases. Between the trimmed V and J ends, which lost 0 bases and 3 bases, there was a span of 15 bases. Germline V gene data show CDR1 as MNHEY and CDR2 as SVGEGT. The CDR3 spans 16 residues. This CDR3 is CASSYSVRDNFYEQYF. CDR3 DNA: TGTGCCAGCAGTTACTCGGTCAGGGACAATTTCTACGAGCAGTACTTC.

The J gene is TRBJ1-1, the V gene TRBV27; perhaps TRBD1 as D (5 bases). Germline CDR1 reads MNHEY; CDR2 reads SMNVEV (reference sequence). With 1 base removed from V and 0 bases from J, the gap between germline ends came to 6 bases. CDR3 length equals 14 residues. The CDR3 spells CASSLWGMNTEAFF. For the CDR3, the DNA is TGTGCCAGCAGTTTATGGGGCATGAACACTGAAGCTTTCTTT.

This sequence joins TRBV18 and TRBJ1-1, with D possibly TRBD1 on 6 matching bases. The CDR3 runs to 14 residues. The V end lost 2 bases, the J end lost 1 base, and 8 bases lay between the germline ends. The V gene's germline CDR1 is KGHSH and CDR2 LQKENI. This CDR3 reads CASSPLTGNTEAFF. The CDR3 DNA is TGTGCCAGCTCACCATTGACAGGGAACACTGAAGCTTTCTTT.

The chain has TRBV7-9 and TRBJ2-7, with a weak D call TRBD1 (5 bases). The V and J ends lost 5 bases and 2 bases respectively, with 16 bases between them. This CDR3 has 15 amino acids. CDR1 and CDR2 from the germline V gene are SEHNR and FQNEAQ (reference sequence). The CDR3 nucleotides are TGTGCCAGCAGCCTGATTCAATCAGGGACCTACGAGCAGTACTTC. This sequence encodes CASSLIQSGTYEQYF. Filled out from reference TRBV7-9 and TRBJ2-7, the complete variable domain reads DTGVSQNPRHKITKRGQNVTFRCDPISEHNRLYWYRQTLGQGPEFLTYFQNEAQLEKSRLLSDRFSAERPKGSFSTLEIQRTEQGDSAMYLCASSLIQSGTYEQYFGPGTRLTVT.

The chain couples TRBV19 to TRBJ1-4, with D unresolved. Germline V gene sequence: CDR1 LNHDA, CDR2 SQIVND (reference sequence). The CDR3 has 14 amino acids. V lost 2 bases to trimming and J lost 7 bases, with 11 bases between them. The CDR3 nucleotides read TGTGCCAGTAGTATATCTAGAAGACGTGAAAAACTGTTTTTT. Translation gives CASSISRRREKLFF.

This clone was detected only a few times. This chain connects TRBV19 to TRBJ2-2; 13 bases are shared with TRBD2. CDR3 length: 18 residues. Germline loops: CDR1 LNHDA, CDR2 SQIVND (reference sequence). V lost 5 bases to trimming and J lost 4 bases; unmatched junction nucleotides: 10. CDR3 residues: CASSGPLAGGRSTGELFF. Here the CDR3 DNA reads TGTGCCAGTAGTGGCCCACTAGCGGGGGGGCGCTCCACCGGGGAGCTGTTTTTT.

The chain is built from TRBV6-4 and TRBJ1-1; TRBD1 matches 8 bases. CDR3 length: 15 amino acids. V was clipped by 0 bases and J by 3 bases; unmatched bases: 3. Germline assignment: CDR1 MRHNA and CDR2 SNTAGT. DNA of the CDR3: TGTGCCAGCAGTGACTCGTGGACAGGGCACACTGAAGCTTTCTTT. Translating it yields CASSDSWTGHTEAFF.

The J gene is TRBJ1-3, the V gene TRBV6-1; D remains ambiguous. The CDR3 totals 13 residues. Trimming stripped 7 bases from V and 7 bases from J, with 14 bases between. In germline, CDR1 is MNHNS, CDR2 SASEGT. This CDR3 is CASTAGSWNTIYF. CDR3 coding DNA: TGTGCCAGCACCGCGGGGAGTTGGAACACCATATATTTT.

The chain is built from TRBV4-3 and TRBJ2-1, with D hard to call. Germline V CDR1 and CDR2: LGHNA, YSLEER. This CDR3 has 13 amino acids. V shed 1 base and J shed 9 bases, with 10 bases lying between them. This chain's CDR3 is CASSQGRQSEQFF. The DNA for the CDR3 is TGCGCCAGCAGCCAAGGGCGGCAGAGTGAGCAGTTCTTC.

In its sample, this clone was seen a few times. This CDR3 is CASRPRTGFYGNTIYF. The CDR3 DNA sequence: TGTGCCAGCAGGCCAAGGACAGGGTTTTACGGAAACACCATATATTTT. This chain uses TRBV7-9 with TRBJ1-3, with 8 bases lining up with TRBD1. Germline V CDR1 and CDR2: SEHNR, FQNEAQ (reference sequence). Trimming took 6 bases from V and 4 from J; bases not matched to a gene: 11. The CDR3 is 16 residues long.

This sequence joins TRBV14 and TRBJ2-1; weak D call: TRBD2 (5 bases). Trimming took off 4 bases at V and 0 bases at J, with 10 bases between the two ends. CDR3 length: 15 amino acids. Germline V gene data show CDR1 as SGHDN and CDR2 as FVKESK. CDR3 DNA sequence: TGTGCCAGCAGCCCTTTGGGGAGCTCCTACAATGAGCAGTTCTTC. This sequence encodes CASSPLGSSYNEQFF.

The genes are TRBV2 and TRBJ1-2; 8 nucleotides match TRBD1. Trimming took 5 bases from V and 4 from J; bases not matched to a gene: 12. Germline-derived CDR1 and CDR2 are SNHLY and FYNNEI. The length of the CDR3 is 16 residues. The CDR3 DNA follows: TGTGCCAGCAGTCAAACAGGGGGGCTCCGATCCTATGGCTACACCTTC. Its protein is CASSQTGGLRSYGYTF.

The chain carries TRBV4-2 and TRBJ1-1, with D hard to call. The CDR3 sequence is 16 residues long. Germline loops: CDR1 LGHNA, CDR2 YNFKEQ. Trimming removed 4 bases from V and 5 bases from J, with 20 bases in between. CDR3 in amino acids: CASSPLINSQVTEAFF. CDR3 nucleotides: TGTGCCAGCAGCCCACTGATAAATAGTCAGGTAACTGAAGCTTTCTTT.

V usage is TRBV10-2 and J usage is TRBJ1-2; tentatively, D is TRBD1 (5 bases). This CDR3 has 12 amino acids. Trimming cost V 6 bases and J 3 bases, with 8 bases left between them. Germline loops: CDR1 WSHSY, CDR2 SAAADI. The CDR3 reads CASRGRDYGYTF. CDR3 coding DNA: TGCGCCAGCAGGGGGCGTGACTATGGCTACACCTTC.

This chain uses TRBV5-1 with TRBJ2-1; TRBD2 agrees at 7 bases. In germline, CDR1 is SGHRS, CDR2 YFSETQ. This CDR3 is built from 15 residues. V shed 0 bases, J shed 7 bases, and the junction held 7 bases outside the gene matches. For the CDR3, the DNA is TGCGCCAGCAGCTTGGGAGCGGGGATTGGGAATGAGCAGTTCTTC. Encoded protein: CASSLGAGIGNEQFF.

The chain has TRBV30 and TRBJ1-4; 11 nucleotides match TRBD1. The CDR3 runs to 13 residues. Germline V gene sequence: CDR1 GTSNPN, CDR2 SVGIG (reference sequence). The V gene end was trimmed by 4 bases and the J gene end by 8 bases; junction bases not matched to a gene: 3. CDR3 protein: CAWTRDRGEKLFF. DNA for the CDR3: TGTGCCTGGACCCGGGACAGGGGGGAAAAACTGTTTTTT.

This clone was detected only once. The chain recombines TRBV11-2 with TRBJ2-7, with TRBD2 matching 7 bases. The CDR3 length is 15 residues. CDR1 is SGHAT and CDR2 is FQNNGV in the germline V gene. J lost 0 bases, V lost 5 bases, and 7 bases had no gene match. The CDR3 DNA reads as TGTGCCAGCAGCCCGATCGGCGGGAGCTCCTACGAGCAGTACTTC. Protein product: CASSPIGGSSYEQYF.